Detailed here is one T cell receptor (beta chain). As yet, its antigen is unknown. This record belongs to a study of T cells in narcolepsy. The study's findings and limits: Autoreactive clone sequences were missing from some blood memory CD4+ repertoires. HCRT-specific and TRIB2-specific autoreactive clonotypes appeared among same-patient CSF and blood CD4+ clonotypes. Healthy controls reportedly lacked the autoreactive clonotypes serially found in patients' blood.

The data were produced by immunoSEQ multiplex PCR, yet TCRdb's version contains in-frame clones alone and is incomplete. The sample lists 25,000 to 35,000 clones; 60% to 85% were seen once. After removal of 0 bases from V and 8 bases from J, the junction contained 6 bases not matched to a gene. From germline, CDR1 is SQVTM and CDR2 ANQGSEA. This CDR3 is 14 amino acids long. This chain links TRBV29-1 with TRBJ2-1; 8 nucleotides line up with TRBD1. The clonotype was recovered from a human donor in good health. The sequenced sample consisted of memory (CD45RA-) CD4+ T cells from blood. The CDR3 loop reads CSVEDRGLRDEQFF. CDR3 DNA: TGCAGCGTTGAAGACAGGGGGCTTAGGGATGAGCAGTTCTTC.